Listed below are T cell receptor beta chains from one sample, sequenced in a study of blood T cell repertoires in COVID-19. TCRdb's table, derived via immunoSEQ multiplex PCR, lists solely in-frame clones and lacks some. In the table there are more than 350,000 clones, roughly 90% of which are singletons. Source material: peripheral blood. The receptors derive from a woman in her 30s with COVID-19, enrolled during active disease. The CDR3 runs from the conserved cysteine through the conserved F or W. Fields, in order: J gene, clone size, D gene, V gene, CDR3 DNA, CDR3 protein. D genes are given only for firm matches. Clone size is given for some rows only: seen once, a few or many times, or a class if the clone is expanded.

TRBJ2-1	NA	NA	TRBV5-4	TGTGCCAGCAGCTTGGACAGGGCCAATGAGCAGTTCTTC	CASSLDRANEQFF
TRBJ1-5	NA	TRBD1	TRBV10-3	TGTGCCATCAGAGGGACAGGGGGAGATCAGCCCCAGCATTTT	CAIRGTGGDQPQHF
TRBJ1-1	NA	TRBD1	TRBV10-3	TGTGCCATCAGTGGGGACAGTTTTATGTGGGGGGCTTTCTTT	CAISGDSFMWGAFF
TRBJ1-5	NA	NA	TRBV10-3	TGTGCCATCAGCGAATGGGAGGACAACAATCAGCCCCAGCATTTT	CAISEWEDNNQPQHF
TRBJ2-1	NA	TRBD2	TRBV29-1	TGCAGCGTGGGGGGGTTTTCGAGCCCGTACAATGAGCAGTTCTTC	CSVGGFSSPYNEQFF
TRBJ2-5	NA	TRBD1	TRBV7-6	TGTGCCAGCAGCTTTCGACCGGGACAGGGCATTGAGACCCAGTACTTC	CASSFRPGQGIETQYF
TRBJ2-6	NA	NA	TRBV11-2	TGTGCCAGCAGCTTAGCGGTACGGACTTTCTCTGGGGCCAACGTCCTGACTTTC	CASSLAVRTFSGANVLTF
TRBJ2-5	NA	NA	TRBV24-1	TGTGCCACCAGTGAGTCGACTAGTCTGAGGGAGACCCAGTACTTC	CATSESTSLRETQYF
TRBJ2-1	NA	TRBD2	TRBV19	TGTGCCACCCGTATCCAGCGGGAAGGTGAGCAGTTCTTC	CATRIQREGEQFF
TRBJ2-1	NA	TRBD1	TRBV5-1	TGCGCCAGCAGCACGCGTATGCAGGGACAGGGGATAATGGGGCAGTTCTTC	CASSTRMQGQGIMGQFF
TRBJ2-7	NA	NA	TRBV12-3/TRBV12-4	TGTGCCAGCAGTCGCGCGGACAGCAACGAGCAGTACTTC	CASSRADSNEQYF
TRBJ1-6	NA	NA	TRBV7-6	TGTGCCAGCAGCTTAGGGCAGAGGTCTGGTGGTTATAATTCACCCCTCCACTTT	CASSLGQRSGGYNSPLHF
TRBJ2-1	NA	TRBD2	TRBV4-1	TGCGCCAGCAGCCAAGGCTTCGGGGCTAGCGGGTATACAGGGTATGAGCAGTTCTTC	CASSQGFGASGYTGYEQFF
TRBJ1-2	once	NA	TRBV6-5	TGTGCCAGCAGAGACGGGAGACGGAACTATGGCTACACCTTC	CASRDGRRNYGYTF
TRBJ1-2	NA	TRBD1	TRBV29-1	TGCAGCGTGGGGGTTCAGGGGGCAGACGGCTACACCTTC	CSVGVQGADGYTF
TRBJ1-1	NA	NA	TRBV12-3/TRBV12-4	TGTGCCAGCAGCTTTAGCGAGAACACTGAAGCTTTCTTT	CASSFSENTEAFF
TRBJ2-1	NA	TRBD1	TRBV19	TGTGCCAGTAGAAACCTGGGGTGGGACAGGGAAGCAAATGAGCAGTTCTTC	CASRNLGWDREANEQFF
TRBJ1-5	few	NA	TRBV6-1	TGTGCCAGCAGTGAAGCGTCAGGGATAGGCAATCAGCCCCAGCATTTT	CASSEASGIGNQPQHF
TRBJ1-6	NA	TRBD1	TRBV10-3	TGTGCCATCAGTGAGTCCCCAGGGGGCCGTAATTCACCCCTCCACTTT	CAISESPGGRNSPLHF
TRBJ2-6	NA	TRBD2	TRBV19	TGTGCCAGTAGGGGGTTGCGGGAGGGCAAAAATACTGGGGCCAACGTCCTGACTTTC	CASRGLREGKNTGANVLTF
TRBJ2-2	NA	TRBD1	TRBV3-1/TRBV3-2	TGTGCCAGCAGCCCGAGGGGGCGACTCATGGCCGGGGAGCTGTTTTTT	CASSPRGRLMAGELFF
TRBJ1-2	NA	NA	TRBV10-3	TGTGCCATCAGCCCCCCTAGGGGCCGGGGCTACACCTTC	CAISPPRGRGYTF
TRBJ2-5	NA	TRBD1	TRBV30	TGTGCCTGGAGTGGCGACCAGGGGGCCCAAGAGACCCAGTACTTC	CAWSGDQGAQETQYF
TRBJ2-3	NA	TRBD2	TRBV10-3	TGTGCCATCAGTGAGACCGGGGGGACAGATACGCAGTATTTT	CAISETGGTDTQYF
TRBJ2-3	NA	NA	TRBV19	TGTGCCAGTAGTATAGATCTAGCTAGCAGACGCACAGATACGCAGTATTTT	CASSIDLASRRTDTQYF
TRBJ1-5	NA	TRBD1	TRBV7-9	TGTGCCAGCAGCTCCTTGGACAGGGGGAGACGCAATCAGCCCCAGCATTTT	CASSSLDRGRRNQPQHF
TRBJ2-7	NA	NA	TRBV6-5	TGTGCCAGCAGTTTCAGGGACAAGCAGTACTTC	CASSFRDKQYF
TRBJ1-1	few	NA	TRBV7-6	TGTGCCAGCAGCCCCTACGTGAACACTGAAGCTTTCTTT	CASSPYVNTEAFF